This TCR beta chain was observed in a study of blood T cell repertoires in COVID-19. Overall study context: Sites across the United States, Italy and Spain contributed samples from acute and convalescent COVID-19.

In the study's own analysis: From reference gene primer amplification, estimates of nucleated cell counts were derived. This table comes from immunoSEQ multiplex PCR, and its TCRdb copy is limited to in-frame clones, with some not included. V and J calls and clone size are given by that table; D and trimming were obtained from the DNA. The table shows 430,000 or so clones, with over 75% occurring only once. Trimming left V 0 bases short and J 0 bases short, with 13 bases between. Germline CDR1 is SGHDT and CDR2 is YYEEEE. The CDR3 sequence is 17 residues long. The sample taken for sequencing was PBMCs or T cells enriched from blood (not recorded which). The chain combines TRBV5-6 with TRBJ1-3; D is perhaps TRBD1 (6 bases). This sequence originates from a woman between 35 and 50 years old who had recovered from COVID-19. The CDR3 DNA is TGTGCCAGCAGCTTGGCCAGGGGATGGCGCTCTGGAAACACCATATATTTT. This sequence encodes CASSLARGWRSGNTIYF.